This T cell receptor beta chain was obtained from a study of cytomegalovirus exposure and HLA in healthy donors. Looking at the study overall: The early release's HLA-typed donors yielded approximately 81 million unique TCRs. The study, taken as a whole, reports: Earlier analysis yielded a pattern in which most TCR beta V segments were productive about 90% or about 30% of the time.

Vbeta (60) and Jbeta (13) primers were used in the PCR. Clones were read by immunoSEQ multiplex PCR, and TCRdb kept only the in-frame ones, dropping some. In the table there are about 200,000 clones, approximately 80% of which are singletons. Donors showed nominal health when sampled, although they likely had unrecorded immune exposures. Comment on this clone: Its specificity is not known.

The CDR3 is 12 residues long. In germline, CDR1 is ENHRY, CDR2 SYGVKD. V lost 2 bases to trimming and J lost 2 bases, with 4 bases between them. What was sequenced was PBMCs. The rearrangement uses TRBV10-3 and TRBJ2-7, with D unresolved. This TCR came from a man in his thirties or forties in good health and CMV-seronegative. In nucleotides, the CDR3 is TGTGCCATCAGTGAGCCCGCCTACGAGCAGTACTTC. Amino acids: CAISEPAYEQYF.